These T cell receptor beta chains were read from a single sample in a study. TCRdb re-called the 5' RACE reads through MiXCR, storing one row per CDR3 protein. The repertoire holds some 45,000 distinct CDR3 sequences, roughly 28% seen once, with roughly 2% in the top ten. Sequenced input: naive CD4+ T cells sorted from blood. The receptors were gathered from a female donor with breast cancer. Both conserved end residues are part of each CDR3. The D gene is left open where the match is weak. Expanded clones get a size class; other rows say once, few or many, or leave the size out.

clone_size,v_call,d_call,cdr3_length,j_call,cdr3_aa,cdr3_nt
NA,TRBV6-2/TRBV6-3,TRBD1,13,TRBJ1-2,CASRRGQGYGYTF,TGTGCCAGCAGACGCGGACAGGGCTATGGCTACACCTTC
many,TRBV4-1,NA,14,TRBJ2-5,CASSQETSRQTQYF,TGCGCCAGCAGCCAAGAAACTAGCAGGCAGACCCAGTACTTC
NA,TRBV27,NA,13,TRBJ2-7,CASRPSGGREQYF,TGTGCCAGCAGGCCTAGTGGGGGGCGCGAGCAGTACTTC
NA,TRBV6-6,TRBD1,17,TRBJ1-6,CASKTGSLDRENSPLHF,TGTGCCAGCAAAACTGGAAGCCTGGACAGGGAAAATTCACCCCTCCACTTT
NA,TRBV12-3/TRBV12-4,NA,15,TRBJ1-5,CANSFTGLADQPQHF,TGTGCCAACAGTTTTACAGGTTTGGCGGATCAGCCCCAGCATTTT
few,TRBV30,TRBD2,13,TRBJ2-5,CAWSVSGAETQYF,TGTGCCTGGAGTGTAAGCGGGGCCGAGACCCAGTACTTC
many,TRBV7-2,TRBD2,17,TRBJ2-1,CASSLLAAGGARNEQFF,TGTGCCAGCAGCCTACTAGCGGCGGGAGGGGCCAGGAATGAGCAGTTCTTC
NA,TRBV12-3/TRBV12-4,NA,12,TRBJ1-1,CASSLGGGEAFF,TGTGCCAGCAGTTTGGGGGGGGGTGAAGCTTTCTTT
few,TRBV11-3,NA,13,TRBJ2-2,CASSPYNTGELFF,TGTGCCAGCAGCCCCTACAACACCGGGGAGCTGTTTTTT
few,TRBV7-3,NA,12,TRBJ2-3,CASSLSPDTQYF,TGTGCCAGCAGCTTATCTCCAGATACGCAGTATTTT
few,TRBV9,NA,15,TRBJ2-1,CAGSVAAGSYNEQFF,TGTGCCGGCAGCGTAGCGGCAGGGTCCTACAATGAGCAGTTCTTC
few,TRBV29-1,NA,11,TRBJ1-2,CSVSRDYGYTF,TGCAGCGTTTCTAGGGACTATGGCTACACCTTC
few,TRBV28,TRBD1,14,TRBJ2-7,CASSWDRILYEQYF,TGTGCCAGCAGTTGGGACAGGATCCTCTACGAGCAGTACTTC
many,TRBV6-5,NA,16,TRBJ1-1,CASSYLEGYVSTEAFF,TGTGCCAGCAGTTACCTAGAGGGTTATGTTAGCACTGAAGCTTTCTTT
NA,TRBV25-1,TRBD1,15,TRBJ2-7,CASSEYPSTGVEQYF,TGTGCCAGCAGTGAATATCCCTCGACAGGGGTCGAGCAGTACTTC
NA,TRBV7-2,TRBD2,16,TRBJ2-5,CASSSKLGSGSETQYF,TGTGCCAGCAGCTCGAAGCTTGGCAGCGGGAGTGAGACCCAGTACTTC
NA,TRBV7-8,TRBD2,16,TRBJ2-7,CASSLGAGAGSYEQYF,TGTGCCAGCAGCTTAGGTGCGGGAGCGGGGTCCTACGAGCAGTACTTC